This TCR beta chain is drawn from a study of OX40 agonist ivuxolimab in advanced cancers. Study information: Ivuxolimab, an antibody acting as an agonist of OX40 (CD134), was used to treat patients. Mean age roughly 65 years, range 23 to 79; approximately 83% male.

Anyone with autoimmune disease history or systemic immunosuppression was excluded. At cycle 4 day 1, cycle 7 day 1, and baseline, blood was sampled. Germline V CDR1 and CDR2: SGDLS, YYNGEE. The CDR3 has 18 residues. The J segment lost 7 bases and the V segment lost 3 bases, leaving 17 bases of the junction unmatched. Assay: immunoSEQ multiplex PCR; the TCRdb copy retains only in-frame clones and omits some. The sample holds 75,000 to 95,000 clones; around 92% are singletons and the top ten take 0.5% to 0.6%. This clone has just one count. This sequence was found in an adult with an advanced solid tumor such as melanoma, head and neck, liver or kidney cancer. Specimen: CD4+ or CD8+ T cells sorted from blood, collected in a trial of the OX40 agonist ivuxolimab. The genes are TRBV9 and TRBJ2-1, with TRBD2 matching 9 bases. CDR3 nucleotide sequence: TGTGCCAGCAGCGCCCTCAGAACTGTAGCGGGAGCGAGGAATGAGCAGTTCTTC. Protein: CASSALRTVAGARNEQFF.